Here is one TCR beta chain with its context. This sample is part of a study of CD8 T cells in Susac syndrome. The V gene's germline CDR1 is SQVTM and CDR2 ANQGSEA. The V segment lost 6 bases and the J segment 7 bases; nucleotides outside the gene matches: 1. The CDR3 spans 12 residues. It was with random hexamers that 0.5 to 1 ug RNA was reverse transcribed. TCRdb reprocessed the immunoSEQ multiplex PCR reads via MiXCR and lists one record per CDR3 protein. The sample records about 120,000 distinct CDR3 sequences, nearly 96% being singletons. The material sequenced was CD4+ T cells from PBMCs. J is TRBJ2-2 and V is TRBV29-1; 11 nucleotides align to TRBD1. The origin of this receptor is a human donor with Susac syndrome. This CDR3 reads CSVGQGGGELFF. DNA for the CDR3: TGCAGCGTGGGACAGGGGGGCGGGGAGCTGTTTTTT.